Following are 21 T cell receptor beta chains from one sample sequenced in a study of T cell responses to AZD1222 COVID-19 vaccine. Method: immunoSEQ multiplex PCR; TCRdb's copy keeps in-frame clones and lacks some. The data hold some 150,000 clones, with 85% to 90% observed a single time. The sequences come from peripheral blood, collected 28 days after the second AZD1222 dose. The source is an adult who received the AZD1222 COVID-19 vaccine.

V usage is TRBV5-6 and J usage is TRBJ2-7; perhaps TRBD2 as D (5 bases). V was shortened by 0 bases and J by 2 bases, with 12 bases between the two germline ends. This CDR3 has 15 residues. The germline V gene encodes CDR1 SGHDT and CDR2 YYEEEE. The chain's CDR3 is CASSLGGGRTYEQYF. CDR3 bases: TGTGCCAGCAGCTTGGGCGGAGGCAGGACCTACGAGCAGTACTTC.

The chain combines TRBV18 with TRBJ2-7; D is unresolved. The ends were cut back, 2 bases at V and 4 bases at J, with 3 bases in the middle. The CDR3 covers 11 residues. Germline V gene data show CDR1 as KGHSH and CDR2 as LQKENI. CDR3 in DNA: TGTGCCAGCTCACCAGGATACGAGCAGTACTTC. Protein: CASSPGYEQYF.

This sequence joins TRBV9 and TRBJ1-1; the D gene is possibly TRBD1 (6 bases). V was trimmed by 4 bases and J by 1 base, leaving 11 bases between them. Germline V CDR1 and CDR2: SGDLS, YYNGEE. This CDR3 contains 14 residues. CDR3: CASSTTGQNTEAFF. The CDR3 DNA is TGTGCCAGCAGCACTACAGGGCAGAACACTGAAGCTTTCTTT.

The CDR3 coding sequence is TGTGCTAGTGGTTTGTTCGCCGGGGAGCTGTTTTTT. This gives the protein CASGLFAGELFF. The V gene is TRBV12-5, the J gene TRBJ2-2; D is ambiguous. V lost 2 bases, J lost 6 bases, and 4 bases lay in between. Germline CDR1 LGHNT, CDR2 FRNRAP. The CDR3 totals 12 residues.

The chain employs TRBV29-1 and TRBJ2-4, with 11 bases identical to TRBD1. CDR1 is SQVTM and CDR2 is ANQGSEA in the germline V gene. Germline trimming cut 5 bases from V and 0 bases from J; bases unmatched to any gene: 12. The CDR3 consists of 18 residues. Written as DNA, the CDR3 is TGCAGCGTTACCGATTTGGGACAGGGGGGTTTAGCCAAAAACATTCAGTACTTC. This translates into CSVTDLGQGGLAKNIQYF.

CDR3 bases: TGTGCCAGCAGCCAAGGTCGGGGAATGAACACTGAAGCTTTCTTT. This gives the protein CASSQGRGMNTEAFF. This chain links TRBV3-1 (or the pseudogene TRBV3-2) with TRBJ1-1; D not certain. Germline V gene sequence: CDR1 LGHDT, CDR2 YNNKEL (reference sequence). Trimming shortened V by 1 base and J by 0 bases, and 9 bases separated the two germline ends. CDR3 size: 15 residues.

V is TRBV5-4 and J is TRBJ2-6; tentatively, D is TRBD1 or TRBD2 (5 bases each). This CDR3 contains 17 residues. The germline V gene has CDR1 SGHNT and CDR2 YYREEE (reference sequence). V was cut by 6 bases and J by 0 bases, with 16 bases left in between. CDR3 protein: CASNRGSERSGANVLTF. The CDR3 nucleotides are TGTGCCAGCAACCGGGGCAGCGAACGCTCTGGGGCCAACGTCCTGACTTTC.

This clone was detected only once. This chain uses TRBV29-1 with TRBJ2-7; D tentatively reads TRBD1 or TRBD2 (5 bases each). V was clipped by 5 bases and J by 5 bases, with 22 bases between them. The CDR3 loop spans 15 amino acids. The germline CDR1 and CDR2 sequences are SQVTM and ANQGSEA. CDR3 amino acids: CSVKSGTLFSDEQYF. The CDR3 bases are TGCAGCGTTAAATCGGGGACCCTTTTCTCGGACGAGCAGTACTTC.

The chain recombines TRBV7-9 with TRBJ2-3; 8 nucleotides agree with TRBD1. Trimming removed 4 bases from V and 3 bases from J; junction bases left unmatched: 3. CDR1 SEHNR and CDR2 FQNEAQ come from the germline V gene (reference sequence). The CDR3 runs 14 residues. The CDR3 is CASSYGQGTDTQYF. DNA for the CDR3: TGTGCCAGCAGCTACGGACAGGGAACAGATACGCAGTATTTT.

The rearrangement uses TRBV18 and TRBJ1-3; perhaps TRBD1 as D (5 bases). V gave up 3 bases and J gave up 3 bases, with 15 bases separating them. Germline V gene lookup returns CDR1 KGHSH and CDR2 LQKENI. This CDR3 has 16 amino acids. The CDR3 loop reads CASSPLESQGGNTIYF. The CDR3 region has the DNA TGTGCCAGCTCACCCCTCGAGAGCCAGGGTGGAAACACCATATATTTT. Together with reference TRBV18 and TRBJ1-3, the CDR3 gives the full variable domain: NAGVMQNPRHLVRRRGQEARLRCSPMKGHSHVYWYRQLPEEGLKFMVYLQKENIIDESGMPKERFSAEFPKEGPSILRIQQVVRGDSAAYFCASSPLESQGGNTIYFGEGSWLTVV.

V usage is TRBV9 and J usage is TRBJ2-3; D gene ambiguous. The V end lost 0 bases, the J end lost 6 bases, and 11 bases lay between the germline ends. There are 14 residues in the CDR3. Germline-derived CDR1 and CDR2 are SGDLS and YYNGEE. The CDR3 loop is CASSVVGLSDTQYF. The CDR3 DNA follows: TGTGCCAGCAGCGTAGTCGGGCTTTCCGATACGCAGTATTTT.

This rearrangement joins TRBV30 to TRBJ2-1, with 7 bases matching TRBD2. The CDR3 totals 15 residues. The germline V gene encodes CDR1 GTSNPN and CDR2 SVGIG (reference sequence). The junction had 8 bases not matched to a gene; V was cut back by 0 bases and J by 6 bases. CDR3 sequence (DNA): TGTGCCTGGAGTGTACTGGGCGGGAGTCCCAATGAGCAGTTCTTC. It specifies CAWSVLGGSPNEQFF.

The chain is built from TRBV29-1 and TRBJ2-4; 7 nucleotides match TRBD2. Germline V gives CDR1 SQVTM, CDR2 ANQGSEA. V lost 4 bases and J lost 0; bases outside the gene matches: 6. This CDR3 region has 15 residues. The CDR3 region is CSVGGSGVAKNIQYF. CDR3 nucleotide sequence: TGCAGCGTTGGGGGCAGCGGGGTAGCCAAAAACATTCAGTACTTC.

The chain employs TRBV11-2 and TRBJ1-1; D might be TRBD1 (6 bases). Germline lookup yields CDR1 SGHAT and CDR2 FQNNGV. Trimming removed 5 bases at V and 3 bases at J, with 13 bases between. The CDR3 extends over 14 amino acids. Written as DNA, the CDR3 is TGTGCCAGCAGCCCGCGAAACAGGGACACTGAAGCTTTCTTT. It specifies CASSPRNRDTEAFF.

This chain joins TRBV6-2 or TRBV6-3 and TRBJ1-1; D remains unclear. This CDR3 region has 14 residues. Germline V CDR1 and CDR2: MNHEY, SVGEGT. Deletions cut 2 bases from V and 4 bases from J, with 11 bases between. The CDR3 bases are TGTGCCAGCAGTTACACCCCCGCGGCCACTGAAGCTTTCTTT. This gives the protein CASSYTPAATEAFF.

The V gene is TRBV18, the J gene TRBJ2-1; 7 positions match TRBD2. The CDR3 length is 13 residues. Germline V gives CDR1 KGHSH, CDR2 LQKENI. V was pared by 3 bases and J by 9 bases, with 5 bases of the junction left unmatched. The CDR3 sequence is CASSPGLGAEQFF. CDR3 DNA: TGTGCCAGCTCACCCGGACTAGGAGCTGAGCAGTTCTTC.

Here the CDR3 reads CASSQTSAESYNEQFF. CDR3 in DNA: TGTGCCAGCAGCCAGACTAGCGCGGAGTCCTACAATGAGCAGTTCTTC. V and J are TRBV3-1 (or the pseudogene TRBV3-2) and TRBJ2-1; 8 positions agree with TRBD2. Per the germline V gene, CDR1 is LGHDT and CDR2 is YNNKEL (reference sequence). V shed 3 bases, J shed 1 base, and the junction held 5 bases outside the gene matches. This CDR3 comprises 16 residues.

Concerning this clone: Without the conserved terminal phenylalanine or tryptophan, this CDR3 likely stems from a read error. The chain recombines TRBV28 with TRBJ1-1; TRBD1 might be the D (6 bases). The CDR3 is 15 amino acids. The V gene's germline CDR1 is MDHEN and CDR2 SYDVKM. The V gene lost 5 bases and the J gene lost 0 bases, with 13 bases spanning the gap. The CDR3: CASSPLGDMNTEAFL. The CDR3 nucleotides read TGTGCCAGCAGTCCCCTGGGGGACATGAACACTGAAGCTTTCCTT.

The CDR3, as DNA: TGTGCCAGCAGCCCTAGCTGGGGTGGGCAAGCTTTCTTT. Translating gives CASSPSWGGQAFF. J is TRBJ1-1 and V is TRBV3-1 (or the pseudogene TRBV3-2); D ambiguous. Trimming removed 4 bases at V and 9 bases at J, with 15 bases between. This CDR3 region has 13 residues. CDR1 and CDR2 from the germline V gene are LGHDT and YNNKEL (reference sequence).

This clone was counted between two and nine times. As DNA, the CDR3 is TGTGCCACTCCGCTGGAGCGGTCCCGGGGTTATGGCTACACCTTC. Amino acid sequence: CATPLERSRGYGYTF. This chain joins TRBV7-9 and TRBJ1-2; unclear D gene. Germline CDR1 SEHNR, CDR2 FQNEAQ (reference sequence). Deletions cut 10 bases from V and 5 bases from J, with 23 bases between. The CDR3 is 15 residues long.

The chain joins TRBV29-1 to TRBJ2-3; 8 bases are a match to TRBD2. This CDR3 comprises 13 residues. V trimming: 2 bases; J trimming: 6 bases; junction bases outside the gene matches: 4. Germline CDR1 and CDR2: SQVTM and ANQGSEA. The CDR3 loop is CSVESGTRDTQYF. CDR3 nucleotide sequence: TGCAGCGTTGAATCCGGGACTAGGGATACGCAGTATTTT.